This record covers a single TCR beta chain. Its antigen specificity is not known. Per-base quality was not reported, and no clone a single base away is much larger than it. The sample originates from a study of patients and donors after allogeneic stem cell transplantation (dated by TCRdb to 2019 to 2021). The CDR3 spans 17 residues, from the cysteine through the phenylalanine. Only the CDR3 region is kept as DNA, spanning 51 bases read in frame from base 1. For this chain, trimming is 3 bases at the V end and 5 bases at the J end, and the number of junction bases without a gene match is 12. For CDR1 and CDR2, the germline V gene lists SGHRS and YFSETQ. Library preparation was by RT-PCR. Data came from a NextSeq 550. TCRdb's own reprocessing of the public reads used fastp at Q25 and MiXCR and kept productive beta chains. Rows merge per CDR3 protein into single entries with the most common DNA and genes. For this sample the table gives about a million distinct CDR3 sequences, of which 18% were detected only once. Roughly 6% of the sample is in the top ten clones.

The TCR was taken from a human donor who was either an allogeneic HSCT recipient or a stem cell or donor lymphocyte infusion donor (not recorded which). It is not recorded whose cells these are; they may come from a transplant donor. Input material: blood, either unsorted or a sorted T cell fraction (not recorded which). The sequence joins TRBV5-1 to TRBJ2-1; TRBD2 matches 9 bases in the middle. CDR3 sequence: CASSSPTGGRVDNEQFF. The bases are TGCGCCAGCAGCTCACCTACAGGCGGGAGGGTGGACAATGAGCAGTTCTTC.